This T cell receptor beta chain stems from a study of OX40 agonist ivuxolimab in advanced cancers. Study-level information: Patients' therapy was ivuxolimab, an antibody that acts as an agonist of OX40 (CD134). Intravenous ivuxolimab at 0.01 to 10 mg/kg was given to patients every 2 weeks.

This CDR3 region has 15 residues. Trimming took 2 bases from V and 7 from J; bases not matched to a gene: 4. Germline V gene data show CDR1 as MNHEY and CDR2 as SVGAGI. Only in-frame clones appear in the TCRdb table, and some are missing; sequencing was by immunoSEQ multiplex PCR. The profile shows 12,000 to 15,000 clones, over 70% of them singletons. Study conclusions and caveats: Among the least clonally expanded were partial responders at 0.1-3.0 mg/kg. CD4+ and CD8+ blood T cells expanded clonally by week 6 at 0.1 to 3.0 mg/kg.

A word on this clone: Its antigen is unknown.

This specimen was CD4+ or CD8+ T cells sorted from blood, taken in a trial of the OX40 agonist ivuxolimab. This receptor was taken from an adult with an advanced solid tumor such as melanoma, head and neck, liver or kidney cancer. The V call is TRBV6-5, the J call TRBJ1-4, with TRBD1 matching over 10 bases. CDR3 in amino acids: CASSYGQGGSEKLFF. In nucleotides, the CDR3 is TGTGCCAGCAGTTACGGACAGGGGGGTTCTGAAAAACTGTTTTTT.